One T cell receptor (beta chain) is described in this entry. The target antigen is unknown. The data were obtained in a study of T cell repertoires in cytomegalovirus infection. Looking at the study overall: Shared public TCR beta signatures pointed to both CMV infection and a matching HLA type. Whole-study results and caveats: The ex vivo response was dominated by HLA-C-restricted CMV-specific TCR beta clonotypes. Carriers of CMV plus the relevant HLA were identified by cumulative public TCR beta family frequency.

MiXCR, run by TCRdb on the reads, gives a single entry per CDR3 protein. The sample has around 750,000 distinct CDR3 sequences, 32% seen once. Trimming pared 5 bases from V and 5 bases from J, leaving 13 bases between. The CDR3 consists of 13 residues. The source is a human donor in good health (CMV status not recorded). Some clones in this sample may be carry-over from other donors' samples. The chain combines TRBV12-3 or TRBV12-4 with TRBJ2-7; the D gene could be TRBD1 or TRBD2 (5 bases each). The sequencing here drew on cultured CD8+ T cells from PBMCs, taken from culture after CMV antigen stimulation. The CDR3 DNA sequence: TGTGCCAGCAGTCGGGACCTCCGGGACGAGCAGTACTTC. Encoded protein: CASSRDLRDEQYF.